The clone carrying this T cell receptor beta chain was found a few times. The data originate from a study of blood T cells in healthy people across ages. It was with a sample-barcoded 5' primer and a J-beta primer mix that a second PCR of roughly 6 to 12 cycles was run. TCRdb analysed the 5' RACE reads with MiXCR anew, one entry per CDR3 protein. The sample holds 800,000 to 950,000 distinct CDR3 sequences, 29% seen once. Another study also made use of these data, one on T cells of mothers and their children.

The sequenced sample consisted of blood. The sequence was obtained from a woman between 40 and 50 years old in good health.

CDR3 in DNA: TGTGCCAGCAGTGCATCTAGCGGGGGGAACTCTGGGGCCAACGTCCTGACTTTC. Amino acid sequence: CASSASSGGNSGANVLTF. The chain has TRBV25-1 and TRBJ2-6; 11 nucleotides line up with TRBD2. CDR1 MGHDK and CDR2 SYGVNS come from the germline V gene. V lost 4 bases and J lost 0; bases outside the gene matches: 5. The CDR3 spans 18 residues.